This T cell receptor (beta chain) was recorded in a study of blood T cell repertoires in COVID-19. About the study: Collection of acute and convalescent COVID-19 samples took place in the United States, Italy and Spain. T cells, B-cell-depleted T cells, or PBMCs provided the cDNA or gDNA that served as material.

This CDR3 contains 17 residues. V dropped 5 bases and J dropped 0; count of bases not matched to a gene: 10. The V gene's germline CDR1 is SEHNR and CDR2 FQNEAQ (reference sequence). Authors' data handling: Estimation of nucleated cell counts relied on the amplification of reference gene primers. Only in-frame clones appear in the TCRdb table, and some are missing; sequencing was by immunoSEQ multiplex PCR. Clonal size and the V and J genes are those of that table, whereas D and trimming came from the DNA. Of roughly 380,000 clones listed, roughly nine tenths are singletons. The Seattle site enrolled patients during active infection and followed them longitudinally.

Sequenced sample: peripheral blood. This receptor was identified in a woman aged 60-75 years with COVID-19, enrolled during active disease. The chain has TRBV7-9 and TRBJ1-3; 7 bases fit TRBD1. The chain's CDR3 is CASSPQGGRGSGNTIYF. CDR3 DNA: TGTGCCAGCAGCCCCCAGGGGGGCAGGGGCTCTGGAAACACCATATATTTT.